The sequence of this TCR beta chain was determined in a study of blood T cell repertoires in COVID-19. Trimming took off 6 bases at V and 6 bases at J, with 17 bases between the two ends. The germline CDR1 and CDR2 sequences are SNHLY and FYNNEI. The CDR3 is made up of 14 amino acids. Method: immunoSEQ multiplex PCR; TCRdb's copy keeps in-frame clones and lacks some. The sample holds roughly 380,000 clones; approximately 89% are singletons and the top ten take roughly 1.4%. The chain joins TRBV2 to TRBJ1-1; D unresolved. The receptor was derived from a woman aged 40 to 50 with COVID-19, enrolled during active disease. Sequencing input: peripheral blood. For the CDR3, the DNA is TGTGCCAGCAGGAAAGATATAGTTTCTGCTGAAGCTTTCTTT. Its protein product is CASRKDIVSAEAFF.